One T cell receptor (beta chain) is described in this entry. Antigen specificity is unknown. The CDR3 is 15 amino acids. V lost 1 base and J 1 base, leaving 11 bases between the germline ends. Germline-derived CDR1 and CDR2 are MGHDK and SYGVNS. The source of the sample is a study of early T cells in non-severe SARS-CoV-2 infection. Study background: The input, bulk RNA from unsorted whole blood, was sequenced, and chains were unpaired.

cDNA molecules, individually, were tagged with unique molecular identifiers. TCRdb used MiXCR to reprocess the 5' RACE reads, holding one entry per CDR3 protein. The sample yields 20,000 to 25,000 distinct CDR3 sequences, around 4.8% seen once. General study points: VDJdb-based annotation leaned toward anti-spike CD8 responses and missed private and CD4 specificities.

The sequenced sample consisted of whole blood. The TCR originated in an adult who was a healthcare worker with PCR-confirmed SARS-CoV-2 infection or an uninfected control (not recorded which). The gene calls are TRBV25-1 and TRBJ2-7; perhaps TRBD2 as D (6 bases). The CDR3 region has the DNA TGTGCCAGCAGTGAATTCGGAGGGGCTTCCTACGAGCAGTACTTC. Translation: CASSEFGGASYEQYF.